This TCR beta chain was retrieved from a study of cytomegalovirus exposure and HLA in healthy donors. The PCR used 60 Vbeta and 13 Jbeta primers. Here immunoSEQ multiplex PCR was the method, and the copy in TCRdb shows in-frame clones only, minus some. This table has under 200,000 clones, 82% appearing once. The receptor's source is a woman aged 18-29 years in good health and CMV-seronegative. Input material: PBMCs.

Here the CDR3 DNA reads TGTGCCAGCAGCACTCCGACAGGGGGCAGGGGGGAGACCCAGTACTTC. Its protein product is CASSTPTGGRGETQYF. The gene calls are TRBV7-8 and TRBJ2-5; 10 bases fit TRBD1. Looked up from germline, CDR1 is SGHVS and CDR2 is FQNEAQ. The CDR3 runs 16 residues. V shed 5 bases, J shed 5 bases, and the junction held 11 bases outside the gene matches.